The 2 T cell receptor beta chains listed next were all sequenced from one sample in a study of shared clonotypes between healthy human individuals. The data were produced by immunoSEQ multiplex PCR, yet TCRdb's version contains in-frame clones alone and is incomplete. This sample has a few million clones, with around nine tenths found just once. The sequencing sample was made of naive CD4+ T cells sorted from blood. Subset indicated: CD45RA+ positively selected. These receptors all come from a man between 18 and 35 years old in good health.

The chain couples TRBV28 to TRBJ2-3; 8 bases are a match to TRBD1. V shed 0 bases, J shed 1 base, and the junction held 0 bases outside the gene matches. CDR3 size: 15 residues. Germline V gene data show CDR1 as MDHEN and CDR2 as SYDVKM. In nucleotides, the CDR3 is TGTGCCAGCAGTTTATGGACAGGGGGCACAGATACGCAGTATTTT. This translates into CASSLWTGGTDTQYF.

This clone was seen once. The CDR3 nucleotides are TGTGCCAGCTCCCAGGGACAGGGTCTACACGGCGGCGACAATGAGCAGTTCTTC. Its protein product is CASSQGQGLHGGDNEQFF. The chain employs TRBV18 and TRBJ2-1; 9 bases fit TRBD1. Trimming cost V 6 bases and J 5 bases; bases outside gene matches: 17. The CDR3 length is 18 residues. Germline CDR1 is KGHSH and CDR2 is LQKENI. The variable domain in full, completed from reference TRBV18 and TRBJ2-1, reads NAGVMQNPRHLVRRRGQEARLRCSPMKGHSHVYWYRQLPEEGLKFMVYLQKENIIDESGMPKERFSAEFPKEGPSILRIQQVVRGDSAAYFCASSQGQGLHGGDNEQFFGPGTRLTVL.